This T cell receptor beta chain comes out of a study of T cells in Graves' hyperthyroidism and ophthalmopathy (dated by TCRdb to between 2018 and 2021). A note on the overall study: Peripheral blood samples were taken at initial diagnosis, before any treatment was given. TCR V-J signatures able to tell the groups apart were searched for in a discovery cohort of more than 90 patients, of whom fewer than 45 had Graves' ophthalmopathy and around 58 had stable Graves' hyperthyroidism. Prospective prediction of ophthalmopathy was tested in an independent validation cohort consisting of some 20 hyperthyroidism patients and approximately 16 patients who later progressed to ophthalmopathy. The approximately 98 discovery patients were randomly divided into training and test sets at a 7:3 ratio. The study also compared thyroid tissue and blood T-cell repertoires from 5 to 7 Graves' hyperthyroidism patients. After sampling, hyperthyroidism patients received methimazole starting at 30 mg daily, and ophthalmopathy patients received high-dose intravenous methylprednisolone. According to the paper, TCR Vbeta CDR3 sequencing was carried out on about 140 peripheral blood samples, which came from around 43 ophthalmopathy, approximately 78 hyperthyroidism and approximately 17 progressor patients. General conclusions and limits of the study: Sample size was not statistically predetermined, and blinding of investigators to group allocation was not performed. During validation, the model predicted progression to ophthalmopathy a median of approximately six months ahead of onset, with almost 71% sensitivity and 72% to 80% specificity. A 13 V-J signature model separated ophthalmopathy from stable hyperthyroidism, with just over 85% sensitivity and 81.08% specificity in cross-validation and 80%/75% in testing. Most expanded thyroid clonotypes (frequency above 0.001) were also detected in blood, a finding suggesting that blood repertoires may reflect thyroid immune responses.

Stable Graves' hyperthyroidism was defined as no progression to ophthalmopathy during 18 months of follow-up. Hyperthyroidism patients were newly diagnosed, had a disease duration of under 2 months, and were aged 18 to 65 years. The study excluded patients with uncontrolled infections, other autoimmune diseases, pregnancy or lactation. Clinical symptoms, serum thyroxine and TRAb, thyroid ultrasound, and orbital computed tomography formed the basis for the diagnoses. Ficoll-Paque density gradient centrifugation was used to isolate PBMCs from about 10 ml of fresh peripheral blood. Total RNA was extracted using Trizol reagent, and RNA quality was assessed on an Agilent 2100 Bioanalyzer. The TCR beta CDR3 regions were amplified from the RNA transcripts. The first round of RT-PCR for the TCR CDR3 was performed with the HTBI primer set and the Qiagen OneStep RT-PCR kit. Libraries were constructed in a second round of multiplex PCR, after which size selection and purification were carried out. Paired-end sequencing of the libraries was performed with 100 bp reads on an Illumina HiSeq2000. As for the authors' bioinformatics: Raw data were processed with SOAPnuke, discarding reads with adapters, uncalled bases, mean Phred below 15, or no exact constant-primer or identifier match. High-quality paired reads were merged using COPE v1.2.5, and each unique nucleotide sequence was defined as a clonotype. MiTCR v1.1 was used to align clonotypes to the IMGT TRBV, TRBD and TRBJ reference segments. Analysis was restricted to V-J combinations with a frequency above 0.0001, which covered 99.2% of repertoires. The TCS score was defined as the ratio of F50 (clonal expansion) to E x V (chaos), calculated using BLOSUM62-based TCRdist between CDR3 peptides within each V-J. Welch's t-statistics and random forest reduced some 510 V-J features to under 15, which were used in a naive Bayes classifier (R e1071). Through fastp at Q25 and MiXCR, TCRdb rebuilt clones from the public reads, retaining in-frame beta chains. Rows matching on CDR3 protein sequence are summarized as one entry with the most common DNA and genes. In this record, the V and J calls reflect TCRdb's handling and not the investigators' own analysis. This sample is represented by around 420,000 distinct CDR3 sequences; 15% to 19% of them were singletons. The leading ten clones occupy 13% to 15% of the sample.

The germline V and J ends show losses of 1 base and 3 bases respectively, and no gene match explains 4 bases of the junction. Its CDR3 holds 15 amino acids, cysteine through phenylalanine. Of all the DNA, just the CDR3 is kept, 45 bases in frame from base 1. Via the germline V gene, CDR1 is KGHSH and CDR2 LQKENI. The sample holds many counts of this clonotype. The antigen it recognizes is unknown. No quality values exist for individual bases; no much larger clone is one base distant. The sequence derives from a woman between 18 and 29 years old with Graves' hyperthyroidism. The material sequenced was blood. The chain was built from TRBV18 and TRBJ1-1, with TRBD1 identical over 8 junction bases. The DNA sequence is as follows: TGTGCCAGCTCACCACTGGCAGGGGGCGACACTGAAGCTTTCTTT. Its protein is CASSPLAGGDTEAFF. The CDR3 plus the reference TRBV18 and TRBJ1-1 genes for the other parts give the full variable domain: NAGVMQNPRHLVRRRGQEARLRCSPMKGHSHVYWYRQLPEEGLKFMVYLQKENIIDESGMPKERFSAEFPKEGPSILRIQQVVRGDSAAYFCASSPLAGGDTEAFFGQGTRLTVV.